The clone carrying this TCR beta chain was picked up a small number of times. Its antigen is as yet unknown. This entry is derived from a study of T cells in Graves' hyperthyroidism and ophthalmopathy. Looking at the study overall: Staff took peripheral blood when the initial diagnosis was made, before any treatment began. General study points: A 13 V-J signature model discriminated ophthalmopathy versus stable hyperthyroidism. The majority of expanded thyroid clonotypes above 0.001 also appeared in blood.

What was amplified from RNA transcripts were TCR beta CDR3 regions. The HTBI primer set served for first-round RT-PCR of the TCR CDR3. Each CDR3 protein gets one entry after TCRdb re-called the multiplex PCR reads with MiXCR. This sample has approximately 740,000 distinct CDR3 sequences, with 11% to 15% found just once. Clinical symptoms, serum thyroxine, TRAb, thyroid ultrasound and orbital computed tomography informed diagnoses. The CDR3 length is 13 residues. V was clipped by 4 bases and J by 16 bases; unmatched bases: 9. Germline CDR1 reads SGHAT; CDR2 reads FQNNGV. This clonotype was sampled from a woman aged 18-29 years with Graves' hyperthyroidism. This chain connects TRBV11-2 to TRBJ2-1; 11 bases are a match to TRBD2. Sequencing used blood. The CDR3 loop reads CASSSLRLAGIFF. In DNA form, the CDR3 reads TGTGCCAGCAGCTCACTCCGACTAGCGGGAATTTTCTTC. Full variable domain (rest looked up from reference TRBV11-2 and TRBJ2-1): EAGVAQSPRYKIIEKRQSVAFWCNPISGHATLYWYQQILGQGPKLLIQFQNNGVVDDSQLPKDRFSAERLKGVDSTLKIQPAKLEDSAVYLCASSSLRLAGIFFGPGTRLTVL.